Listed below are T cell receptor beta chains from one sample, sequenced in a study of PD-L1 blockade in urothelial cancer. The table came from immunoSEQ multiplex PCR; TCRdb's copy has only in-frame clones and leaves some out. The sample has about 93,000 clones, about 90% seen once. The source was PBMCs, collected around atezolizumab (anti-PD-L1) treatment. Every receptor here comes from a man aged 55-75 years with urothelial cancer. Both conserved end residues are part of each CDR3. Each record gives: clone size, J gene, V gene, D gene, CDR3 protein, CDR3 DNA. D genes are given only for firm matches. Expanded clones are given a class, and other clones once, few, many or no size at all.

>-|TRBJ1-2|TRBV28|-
CASSYQGQDGYTF
TGTGCCAGCAGTTATCAGGGGCAGGATGGCTACACCTTC
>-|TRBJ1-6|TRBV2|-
CASSESVNSPLHF
TGTGCCAGCAGTGAAAGCGTTAATTCACCCCTCCACTTT
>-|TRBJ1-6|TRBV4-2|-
CASSQEAVYNSPLHF
TGTGCCAGCAGCCAAGAGGCCGTCTATAATTCACCCCTCCACTTT
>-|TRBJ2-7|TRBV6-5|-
CASSHRPGWDEQYF
TGTGCCAGCAGCCATAGACCGGGATGGGACGAGCAGTACTTC
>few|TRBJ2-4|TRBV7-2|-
CASSYPHSQNIQYF
TGTGCCAGCAGCTACCCCCACTCCCAAAACATTCAGTACTTC
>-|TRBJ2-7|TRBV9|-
CASRKSPVSNYEQYF
TGTGCCAGCAGAAAATCCCCAGTCTCAAACTACGAGCAGTACTTC
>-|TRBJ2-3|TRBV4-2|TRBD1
CASSQDRDRGTDTQYF
TGTGCCAGCAGCCAAGACCGGGACAGGGGCACAGATACGCAGTATTTT
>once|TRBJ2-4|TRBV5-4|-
CASSGGEWGAKNIQYF
TGTGCCAGCAGCGGAGGGGAGTGGGGAGCCAAAAACATTCAGTACTTC
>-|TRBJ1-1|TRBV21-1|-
CASTGSAEAFF
TGTGCCAGCACCGGGAGTGCCGAAGCTTTCTTT
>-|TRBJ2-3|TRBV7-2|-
CASSLASGGTDTQYF
TGTGCCAGCAGCTTAGCGTCAGGGGGGACAGATACGCAGTATTTT
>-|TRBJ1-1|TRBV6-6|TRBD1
CASSYPPGQRNTEAFF
TGTGCCAGCAGTTACCCCCCGGGACAGAGGAACACTGAAGCTTTCTTT
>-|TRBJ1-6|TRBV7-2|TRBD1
CASSLAGGVDSPLHF
TGTGCCAGCAGCTTAGCAGGGGGCGTTGATTCACCCCTCCACTTT
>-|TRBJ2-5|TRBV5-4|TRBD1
CASSSGQGNQETQYF
TGTGCCAGCAGCTCGGGACAGGGGAACCAAGAGACCCAGTACTTC
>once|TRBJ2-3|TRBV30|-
CAWSPGLFSGTDTQYF
TGTGCCTGGAGTCCCGGACTATTTTCGGGCACAGATACGCAGTATTTT
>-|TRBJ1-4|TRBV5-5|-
CASRSAATNEKLFF
TGTGCCAGCAGATCGGCGGCGACTAATGAAAAACTGTTTTTT
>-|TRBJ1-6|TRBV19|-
CASRLQGSSYNSPLHF
TGTGCCAGTAGGTTACAGGGCTCCTCCTATAATTCACCCCTCCACTTT
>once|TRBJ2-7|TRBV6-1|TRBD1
CASSLPGQGGKQYF
TGTGCCAGCAGTTTACCGGGACAGGGGGGTAAGCAGTACTTC
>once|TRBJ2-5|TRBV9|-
CASSAGTLEATQYF
TGTGCCAGCAGCGCGGGGACATTAGAGGCGACCCAGTACTTC
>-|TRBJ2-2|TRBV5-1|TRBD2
CASSSSGTNTGELFF
TGCGCCAGCAGTTCAAGCGGGACCAACACCGGGGAGCTGTTTTTT
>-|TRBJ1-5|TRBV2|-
CASSGQRNQPQHF
TGTGCCAGCAGCGGACAGAGAAATCAGCCCCAGCATTTT
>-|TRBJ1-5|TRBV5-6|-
CASSLTGNSNQLQHF
TGTGCCAGCAGCTTGACAGGGAATAGCAATCAGCTCCAGCATTTT
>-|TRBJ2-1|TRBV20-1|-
CSGGRYNEQFF
TGCAGTGGAGGTCGCTACAATGAGCAGTTCTTC
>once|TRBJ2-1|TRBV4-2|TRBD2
CASSQRGRANSPYNEQFF
TGTGCCAGCAGCCAACGAGGGAGGGCGAACTCCCCCTACAATGAGCAGTTCTTC
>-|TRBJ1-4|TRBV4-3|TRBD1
CASSQSGQFNEKLFF
TGCGCCAGCAGCCAATCGGGACAGTTTAATGAAAAACTGTTTTTT
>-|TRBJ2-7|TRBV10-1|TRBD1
CAPFGTGDSEQYF
TGCGCCCCCTTTGGGACAGGGGATTCCGAGCAGTACTTC
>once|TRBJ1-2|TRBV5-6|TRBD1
CASSSGQGNYGYTF
TGTGCCAGCAGCTCGGGACAGGGGAACTATGGCTACACCTTC
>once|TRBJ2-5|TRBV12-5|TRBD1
CASGPGQGGETQYF
TGTGCTAGTGGTCCCGGACAGGGGGGGGAGACCCAGTACTTC
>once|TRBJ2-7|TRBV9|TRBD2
CASSSSGTSGIEQYF
TGTGCCAGCAGCTCTTCCGGGACTAGCGGAATCGAGCAGTACTTC
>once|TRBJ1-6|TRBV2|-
CASSGAGYNSPLHF
TGTGCCAGCAGTGGGGCGGGGTATAATTCACCCCTCCACTTT
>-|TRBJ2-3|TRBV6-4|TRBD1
CASSQTGGRTQYF
TGTGCCAGCAGTCAAACAGGGGGCAGAACGCAGTATTTT
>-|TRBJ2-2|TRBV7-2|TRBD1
CASSLDRVSGELFF
TGTGCCAGCAGCTTGGACAGGGTTTCCGGGGAGCTGTTTTTT
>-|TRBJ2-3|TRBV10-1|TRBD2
CASSVAGGAKDTQYF
TGCGCCAGCAGTGTTGCGGGAGGCGCTAAAGATACGCAGTATTTT